Below, 10 T cell receptor beta chains from the same sample are listed, as sequenced in a study of CD8+CD57+ T cells in acquired aplastic anemia. For CDR3 and TCR beta VDJ profiling, genomic DNA was the template used. TCRdb reanalysed the reads using MiXCR and keeps one entry per CDR3 protein. This sample has 200,000 or so distinct CDR3 sequences, with over 60% found just once. The specimen sequenced was sorted CD4+, CD8+, or CD8+CD57+ T cells (not recorded which) from PBMCs. The source is a human donor with severe aplastic anemia or a healthy control (not recorded which).

This clonotype was found many times. V gene TRBV5-8 combines with J gene TRBJ1-5; D is ambiguous. Germline values: CDR1 SGHTS, CDR2 YDEGEE. Trimming stripped 0 bases from V and 0 bases from J, with 7 bases between. CDR3 length: 15 amino acids. This chain's CDR3 is CASSLVPYSNQPQHF. The CDR3 nucleotides read TGTGCCAGCAGCTTGGTCCCTTATAGCAATCAGCCCCAGCATTTT.

The sample holds many counts of this clonotype. The chain combines TRBV7-2 with TRBJ1-1, with D uncertain. From germline, CDR1 is SGHTA and CDR2 FQGNSA. Between the trimmed V and J ends, which lost 1 base and 5 bases, there was a span of 11 bases. The CDR3 is 14 amino acids. CDR3 bases: TGTGCCAGCAGCTTAGTTCTTATCGGAACTGAAGCTTTCTTT. Its translation is CASSLVLIGTEAFF.

On this clonotype itself: Mismatch with germline at one junction end may stem from a read error. J is TRBJ2-7 and V is TRBV7-2; TRBD1 is a possible D gene (6 bases). CDR3 length: 14 amino acids. Germline CDR1 is SGHTA and CDR2 is FQGNSA. Written as DNA, the CDR3 is TGCGCCAGCAGCTTAGGGGACATCCCGGACGAGCAGTACTTC. Translation: CASSLGDIPDEQYF.

The rearrangement uses TRBV7-8 and TRBJ2-1; D may be TRBD2 (7 bases). Germline V gives CDR1 SGHVS, CDR2 FQNEAQ. The germline V and J ends were trimmed by 7 bases and 0 bases, with 13 bases remaining between them. CDR3 size: 15 residues. The CDR3 protein is CASTGGGASYNEQFF. CDR3 nucleotide sequence: TGTGCCAGCACCGGAGGGGGGGCCTCCTACAATGAGCAGTTCTTC.

The V call is TRBV20-1, the J call TRBJ1-6; TRBD1 is a possible D gene (5 bases). V was clipped by 3 bases and J by 6 bases, with 12 bases between them. Germline lookup yields CDR1 DFQATT and CDR2 SNEGSKA (reference sequence). The length of the CDR3 is 14 residues. The CDR3 coding sequence is TGCAGTGCTAGTGATCAGACAGCTAATTCACCCCTCCACTTT. Translated, it gives CSASDQTANSPLHF.

The chain recombines TRBV19 with TRBJ1-6, with 7 bases identical to TRBD1. CDR3 length: 15 amino acids. The germline V gene has CDR1 LNHDA and CDR2 SQIVND (reference sequence). J was trimmed by 9 bases and V by 4 bases; bases with no gene match: 9. CDR3 bases: TGTGCCAGTAGTACCCTGGGAGGGGACAGTTCACCCCTCCACTTT. It codes for CASSTLGGDSSPLHF.

This clonotype was counted many times. The genes are TRBV9 and TRBJ2-5; either TRBD1 or TRBD2 may fit D (5 bases each). The germline gives CDR1 SGDLS, CDR2 YYNGEE. The CDR3 extends over 15 amino acids. Trimming took 0 bases from V and 1 from J, leaving 10 bases between them. CDR3 nucleotides: TGTGCCAGCAGCGTAGAGGGACGGAGCCAAGAGACCCAGTACTTC. Protein product: CASSVEGRSQETQYF. The full variable domain, with the rest looked up from reference TRBV9 and TRBJ2-5, is DSGVTQTPKHLITATGQRVTLRCSPRSGDLSVYWYQQSLDQGLQFLIQYYNGEERAKGNILERFSAQQFPDLHSELNLSSLELGDSALYFCASSVEGRSQETQYFGPGTRLLVL.

This clonotype came up a few times. V and J are TRBV7-2 and TRBJ2-7; TRBD2 aligns across 8 bases. V shed 5 bases, J shed 7 bases, and the junction held 10 bases outside the gene matches. The length of the CDR3 is 14 residues. The germline V gene has CDR1 SGHTA and CDR2 FQGNSA. The CDR3: CASSPDSREGEQYF. DNA for the CDR3: TGTGCCAGCAGCCCCGACTCCCGGGAGGGAGAGCAGTACTTC. The complete variable domain, with remaining parts taken from reference TRBV7-2 and TRBJ2-7, reads GAGVSQSPSNKVTEKGKDVELRCDPISGHTALYWYRQSLGQGLEFLIYFQGNSAPDKSGLPSDRFSAERTGGSVSTLTIQRTQQEDSAVYLCASSPDSREGEQYFGPGTRLTVT.

This chain connects TRBV7-9 to TRBJ1-1; the D is unclear. V shed 5 bases and J shed 8 bases, with 15 bases lying between them. This CDR3 has 13 residues. Germline assignment: CDR1 SEHNR and CDR2 FQNEAQ (reference sequence). CDR3 bases: TGTGCCAGCAGCCCTCTACAGTCTGAGGAAGCTTTCTTT. Protein product: CASSPLQSEEAFF. The entire variable domain, with the rest obtained from reference TRBV7-9 and TRBJ1-1, is as follows: DTGVSQNPRHKITKRGQNVTFRCDPISEHNRLYWYRQTLGQGPEFLTYFQNEAQLEKSRLLSDRFSAERPKGSFSTLEIQRTEQGDSAMYLCASSPLQSEEAFFGQGTRLTVV.

This clonotype was found once. The chain carries TRBV2 and TRBJ2-1; TRBD2 agrees at 9 bases. The CDR3 length is 14 residues. Germline CDR1 reads SNHLY; CDR2 reads FYNNEI. V shed 7 bases and J 7 bases; nucleotides not matched to a gene: 8. The CDR3 spells CASKTSGFMNEQFF. The CDR3 bases are TGTGCCAGCAAGACTAGCGGCTTCATGAATGAGCAGTTCTTC.